Below are 2 T cell receptor beta chains sequenced from a single sample in a study of blood T cell repertoires in COVID-19. Sequencing was performed with immunoSEQ multiplex PCR; in TCRdb, only in-frame clones are kept and a portion is missing. The repertoire holds hundreds of thousands of clones, 91% seen once, with roughly 3.4% in the top ten. Source material: peripheral blood. The receptors come from a woman under 30 who had recovered from COVID-19.

This chain links TRBV5-1 with TRBJ1-5; 8 bases agree with TRBD1. Trimming took 5 bases from V and 0 from J; bases not matched to a gene: 13. The CDR3 contains 18 residues. Germline CDR1 reads SGHRS; CDR2 reads YFSETQ. The CDR3 protein is CASSLGAGGADSNQPQHF. In nucleotides, the CDR3 is TGCGCCAGCAGTTTAGGAGCAGGGGGCGCGGATAGCAATCAGCCCCAGCATTTT.

Of note for this clone: The junction departs from germline at one end; a sequencing error may be responsible. The chain carries TRBV6-5 and TRBJ1-2; D unresolved. From germline, CDR1 is MNHEY and CDR2 SVGAGI. The CDR3 contains 12 residues. As DNA, the CDR3 is TGTGCCAGCAGTAGCCTTGGGCAGGCTTTCTCCTTC. This gives the protein CASSSLGQAFSF.